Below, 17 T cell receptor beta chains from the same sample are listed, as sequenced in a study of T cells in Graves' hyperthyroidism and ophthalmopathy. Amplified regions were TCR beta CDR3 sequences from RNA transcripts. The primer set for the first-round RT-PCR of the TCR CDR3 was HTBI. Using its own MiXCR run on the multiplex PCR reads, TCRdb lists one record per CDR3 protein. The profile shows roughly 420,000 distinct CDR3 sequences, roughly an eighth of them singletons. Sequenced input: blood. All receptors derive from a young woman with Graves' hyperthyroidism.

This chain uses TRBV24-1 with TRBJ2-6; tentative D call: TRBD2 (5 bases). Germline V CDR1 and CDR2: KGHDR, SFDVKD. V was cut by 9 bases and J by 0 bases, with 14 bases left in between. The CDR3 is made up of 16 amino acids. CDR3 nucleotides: TGTGCCACCGGGAGTCACGCTAGCTCTGGGGCCAACGTCCTGACTTTC. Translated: CATGSHASSGANVLTF.

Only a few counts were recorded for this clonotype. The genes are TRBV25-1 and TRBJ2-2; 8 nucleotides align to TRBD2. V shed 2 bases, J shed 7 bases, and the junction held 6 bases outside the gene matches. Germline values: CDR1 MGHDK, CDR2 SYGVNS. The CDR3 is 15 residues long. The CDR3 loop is CASSEPAGAIGELFF. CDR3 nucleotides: TGTGCCAGCAGTGAACCAGCGGGAGCGATCGGGGAGCTGTTTTTT.

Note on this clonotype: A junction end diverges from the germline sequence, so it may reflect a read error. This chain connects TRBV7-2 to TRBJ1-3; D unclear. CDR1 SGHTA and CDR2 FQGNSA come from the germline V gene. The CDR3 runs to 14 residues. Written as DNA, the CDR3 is TGTGCCAGCGGCTTAGAGCACTCTGGAAACACCATATATTTT. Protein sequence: CASGLEHSGNTIYF.

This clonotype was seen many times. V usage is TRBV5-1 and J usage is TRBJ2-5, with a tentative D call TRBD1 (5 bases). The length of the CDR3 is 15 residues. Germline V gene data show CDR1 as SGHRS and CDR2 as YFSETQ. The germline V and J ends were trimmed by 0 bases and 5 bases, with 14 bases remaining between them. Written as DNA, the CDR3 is TGCGCCAGCAGCTTGGCCCAGGGCCCAGGGGAGACCCAGTACTTC. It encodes CASSLAQGPGETQYF.

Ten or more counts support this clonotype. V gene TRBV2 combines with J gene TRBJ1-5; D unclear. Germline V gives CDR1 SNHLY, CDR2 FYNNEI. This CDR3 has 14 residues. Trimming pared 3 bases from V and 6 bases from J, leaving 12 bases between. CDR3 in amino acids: CASSELGGGQPQHF. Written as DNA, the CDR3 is TGTGCCAGCAGTGAGCTAGGTGGAGGTCAGCCCCAGCATTTT.

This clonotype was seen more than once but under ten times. CDR3 in DNA: TGTGCCAGCAGTTTAGCGGCAGGGGACGAGACCCAGTACTTC. This translates into CASSLAAGDETQYF. The chain carries TRBV12-3 or TRBV12-4 and TRBJ2-5, with D maybe TRBD1 (6 bases). The CDR3 is 14 residues long. V gave up 0 bases and J gave up 5 bases, with 10 bases separating them.

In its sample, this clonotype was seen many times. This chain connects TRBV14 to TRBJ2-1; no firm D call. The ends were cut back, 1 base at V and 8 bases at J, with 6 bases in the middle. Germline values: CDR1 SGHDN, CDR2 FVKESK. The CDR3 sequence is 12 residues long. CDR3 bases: TGTGCCAGCAGCCAAGGTCGGTATGAGCAGTTCTTC. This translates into CASSQGRYEQFF.

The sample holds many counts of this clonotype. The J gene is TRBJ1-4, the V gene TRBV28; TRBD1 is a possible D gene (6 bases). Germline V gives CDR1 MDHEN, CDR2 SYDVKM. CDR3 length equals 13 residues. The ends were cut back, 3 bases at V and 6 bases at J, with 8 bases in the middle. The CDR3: CASSLAGDEKLFF. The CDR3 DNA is TGTGCCAGCAGTTTGGCAGGGGATGAAAAACTGTTTTTT.

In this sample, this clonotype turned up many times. CDR3 bases: TGTGCCAGCAGTTACGCTGTTGGGGGCGCGGAGGGCTACACCTTC. Its translation is CASSYAVGGAEGYTF. This sequence joins TRBV6-6 and TRBJ1-2, with D perhaps TRBD1 (6 bases). This CDR3 is 15 amino acids long. Trimming left V 2 bases short and J 8 bases short, with 18 bases between. Germline CDR1 reads MNHNY; CDR2 reads SVGAGI (reference sequence).

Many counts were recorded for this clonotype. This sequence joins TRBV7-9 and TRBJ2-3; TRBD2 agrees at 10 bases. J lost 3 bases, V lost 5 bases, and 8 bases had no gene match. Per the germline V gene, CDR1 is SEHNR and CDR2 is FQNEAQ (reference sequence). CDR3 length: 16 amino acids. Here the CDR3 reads CASSPRGTSVTDTQYF. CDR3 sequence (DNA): TGTGCCAGCAGCCCCCGGGGGACTAGCGTGACAGATACGCAGTATTTT.

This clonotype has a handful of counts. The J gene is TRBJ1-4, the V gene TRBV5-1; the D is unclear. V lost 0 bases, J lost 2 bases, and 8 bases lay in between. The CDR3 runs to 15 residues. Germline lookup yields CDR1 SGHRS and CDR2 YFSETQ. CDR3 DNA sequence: TGCGCCAGCAGCTTGGGACGGTTCACTAATGAAAAACTGTTTTTT. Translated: CASSLGRFTNEKLFF.

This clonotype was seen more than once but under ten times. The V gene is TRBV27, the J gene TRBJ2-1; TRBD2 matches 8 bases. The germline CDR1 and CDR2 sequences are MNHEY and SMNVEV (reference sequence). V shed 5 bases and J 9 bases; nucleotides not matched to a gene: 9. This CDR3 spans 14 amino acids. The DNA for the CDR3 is TGTGCCAGCAGTGTACGACTAACTAGCGGTGAGCAGTTCTTC. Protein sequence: CASSVRLTSGEQFF.

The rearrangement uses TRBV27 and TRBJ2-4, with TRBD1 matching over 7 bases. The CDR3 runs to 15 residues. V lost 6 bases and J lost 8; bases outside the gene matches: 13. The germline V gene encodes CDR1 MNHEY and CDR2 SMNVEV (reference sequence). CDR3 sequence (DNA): TGTGCCAGCAGGGGTCGACAGGGAGAAGGGTACATTCAGTACTTC. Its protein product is CASRGRQGEGYIQYF.

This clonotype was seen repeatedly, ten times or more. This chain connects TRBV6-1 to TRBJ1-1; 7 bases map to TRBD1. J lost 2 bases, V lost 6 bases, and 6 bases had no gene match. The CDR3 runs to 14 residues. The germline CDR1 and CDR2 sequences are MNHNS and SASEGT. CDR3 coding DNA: TGTGCCAGCAGATTTGGGACAGCTAACACTGAAGCTTTCTTT. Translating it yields CASRFGTANTEAFF.

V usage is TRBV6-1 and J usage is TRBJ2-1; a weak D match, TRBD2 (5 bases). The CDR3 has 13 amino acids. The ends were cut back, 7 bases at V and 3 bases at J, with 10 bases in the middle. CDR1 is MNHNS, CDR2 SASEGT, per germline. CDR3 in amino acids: CASNSGLYNEQFF. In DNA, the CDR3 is TGTGCCAGCAACTCAGGACTCTACAATGAGCAGTTCTTC.

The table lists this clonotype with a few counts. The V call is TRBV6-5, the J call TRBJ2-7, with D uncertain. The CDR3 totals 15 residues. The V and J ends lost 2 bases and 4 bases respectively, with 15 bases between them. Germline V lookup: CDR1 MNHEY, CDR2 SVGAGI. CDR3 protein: CASSYGLSTGYEQYF. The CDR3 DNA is TGTGCCAGCAGTTACGGGCTATCCACTGGGTACGAGCAGTACTTC.

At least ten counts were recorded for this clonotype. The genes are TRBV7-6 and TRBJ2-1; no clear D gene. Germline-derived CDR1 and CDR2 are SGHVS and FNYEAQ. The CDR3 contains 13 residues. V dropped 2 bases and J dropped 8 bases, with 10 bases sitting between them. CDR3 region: CASSLSEADEQFF. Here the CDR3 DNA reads TGTGCCAGCAGCTTAAGCGAGGCCGATGAGCAGTTCTTC.